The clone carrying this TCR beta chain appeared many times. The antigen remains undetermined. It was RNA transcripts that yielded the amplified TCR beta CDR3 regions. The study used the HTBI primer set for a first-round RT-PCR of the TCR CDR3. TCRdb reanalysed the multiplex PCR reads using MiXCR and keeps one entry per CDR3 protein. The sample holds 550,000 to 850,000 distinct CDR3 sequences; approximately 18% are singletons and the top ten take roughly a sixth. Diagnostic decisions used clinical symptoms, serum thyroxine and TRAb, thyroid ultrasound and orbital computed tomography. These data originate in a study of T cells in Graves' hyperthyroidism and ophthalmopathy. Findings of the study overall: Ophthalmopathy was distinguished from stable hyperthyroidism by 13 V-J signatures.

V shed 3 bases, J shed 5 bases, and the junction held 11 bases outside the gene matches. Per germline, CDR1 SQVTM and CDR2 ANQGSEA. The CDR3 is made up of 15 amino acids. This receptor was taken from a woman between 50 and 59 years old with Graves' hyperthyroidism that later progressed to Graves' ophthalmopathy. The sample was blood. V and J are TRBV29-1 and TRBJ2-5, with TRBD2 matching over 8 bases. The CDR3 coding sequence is TGCAGCGTTGAGTACGGGGGGGCCGTTTGGGAGACCCAGTACTTC. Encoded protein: CSVEYGGAVWETQYF. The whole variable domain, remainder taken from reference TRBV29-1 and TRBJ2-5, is SAVISQKPSRDICQRGTSLTIQCQVDSQVTMMFWYRQQPGQSLTLIATANQGSEATYESGFVIDKFPISRPNLTFSTLTVSNMSPEDSSIYLCSVEYGGAVWETQYFGPGTRLLVL.